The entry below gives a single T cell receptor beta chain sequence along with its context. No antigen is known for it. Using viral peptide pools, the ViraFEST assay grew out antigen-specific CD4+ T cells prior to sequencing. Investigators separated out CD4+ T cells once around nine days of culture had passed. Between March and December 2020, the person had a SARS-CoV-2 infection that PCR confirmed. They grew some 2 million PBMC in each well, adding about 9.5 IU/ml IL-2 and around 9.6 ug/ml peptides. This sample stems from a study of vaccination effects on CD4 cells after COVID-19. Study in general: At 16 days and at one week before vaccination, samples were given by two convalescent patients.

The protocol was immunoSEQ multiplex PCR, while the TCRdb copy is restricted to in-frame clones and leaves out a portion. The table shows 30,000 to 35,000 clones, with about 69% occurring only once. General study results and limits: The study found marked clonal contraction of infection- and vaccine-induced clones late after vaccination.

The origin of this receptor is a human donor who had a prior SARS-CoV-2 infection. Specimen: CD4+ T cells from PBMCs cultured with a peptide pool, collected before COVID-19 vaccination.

The CDR3 spells CAIRDLTVETQYF. In DNA form, the CDR3 reads TGTGCCATCCGGGACCTAACGGTCGAGACCCAGTACTTC. This chain joins TRBV2 and TRBJ2-5; D is perhaps TRBD1 or TRBD2 (5 bases each). There are 13 residues in the CDR3. Looked up from germline, CDR1 is SNHLY and CDR2 is FYNNEI. Trimming shortened V by 10 bases and J by 5 bases, and 17 bases separated the two germline ends.